This is a list of T cell receptor beta chains from one sample in a study of T cells in Graves' hyperthyroidism and ophthalmopathy. TCRdb reprocessed the multiplex PCR reads via MiXCR and lists one record per CDR3 protein. In the table there are about 500,000 distinct CDR3 sequences, around 15% of which are singletons. Sample: blood. Receptors were obtained from a young woman with Graves' hyperthyroidism. Each CDR3 is given with its conserved first and last residue.

V: TRBV5-1; J: TRBJ2-1; CDR3: CASSVPGLAYNEQFF
V: TRBV29-1; J: TRBJ1-2; CDR3: CSAYDRFNGYTF
V: TRBV6-1; J: TRBJ2-2; CDR3: CASSEWTGYTGELFF
V: TRBV7-9; J: TRBJ2-3; CDR3: CASSLRLAAGGTQYF
V: TRBV27; J: TRBJ2-7; CDR3: CASSLGGQVNEQYF
V: TRBV19; J: TRBJ1-1; CDR3: CASSTPGGPNTEAFF
V: TRBV7-2; J: TRBJ1-6; CDR3: CASSLPSYNSPLHF
V: TRBV20-1; J: TRBJ1-5; CDR3: CSVGTGEIIRGNQPQHF
V: TRBV30; J: TRBJ2-1; CDR3: CAWRLAGAVNEQFF
V: TRBV19; J: TRBJ1-5; CDR3: CASSTAQSNQPQHF
V: TRBV11-3; J: TRBJ2-1; CDR3: CASSLGGVWAGHNEQFF
V: TRBV15; J: TRBJ1-5; CDR3: CATSYDRGSGQPQHF
V: TRBV30; J: TRBJ2-4; CDR3: CAWSALAGAKNIQYF
V: TRBV20-1; J: TRBJ2-1; CDR3: CSARVGAYNEQFF
V: TRBV7-9; J: TRBJ2-2; CDR3: CASSLRGGRSHANTGELFF
V: TRBV2; J: TRBJ2-7; CDR3: CASSESLGGQGHYEQYF
V: TRBV9; J: TRBJ1-1; CDR3: CASSVSGKNTEAFF
V: TRBV6-5; J: TRBJ2-7; CDR3: CASSYSIGSNCEQYF
V: TRBV6-1; J: TRBJ2-2; CDR3: CASSATGAFTGELFF
V: TRBV30; J: TRBJ1-5; CDR3: CAWNSGSVGNQPQHF
V: TRBV7-8; J: TRBJ1-5; CDR3: CASSGGRGQPQHF
V: TRBV4-2; J: TRBJ2-7; CDR3: CASSQGTGVSYEQYF